The rows below give T cell receptor beta chains drawn from one sample of a study of memory CD4+ T cells and cytomegalovirus serostatus. Here immunoSEQ multiplex PCR was the method, and the copy in TCRdb shows in-frame clones only, minus some. The sample holds 55,000 to 65,000 clones; less than 85% are singletons and the top ten take 0.5%. The sequenced material came from memory CD4+ T cells from blood. Receptors originate from an adult in good health and CMV-seronegative. Some clones in this sample may be carry-over from other donors' samples. Each CDR3 is given with its conserved first and last residue. A D gene is named only where the DNA matches it firmly. Clone size is stated in some rows and not others, as once, few, many or a class when expanded.

CDR3 protein: CASSPRTGSTGELFF; CDR3 DNA: TGTGCCAGCAGCCCCCGGACAGGGAGCACCGGGGAGCTGTTTTTT; J gene: TRBJ2-2; CDR3 length: 15; D gene: TRBD1; V gene: TRBV7-9; clone size: NA
CDR3 protein: CASSPGTGMSGELFF; CDR3 DNA: TGTGCCAGCAGCCCCGGGACAGGGATGTCCGGGGAGCTGTTTTTT; J gene: TRBJ2-2; CDR3 length: 15; D gene: TRBD1; V gene: TRBV4-2; clone size: NA
CDR3 protein: CASSPTNTGELFF; CDR3 DNA: TGTGCCAGCAGCCCGACGAACACCGGGGAGCTGTTTTTT; J gene: TRBJ2-2; CDR3 length: 13; D gene: NA; V gene: TRBV7-2; clone size: NA
CDR3 protein: CASSLVPFVDRGNYGYTF; CDR3 DNA: TGTGCCAGCAGCTTAGTGCCGTTTGTTGACAGGGGCAACTATGGCTACACCTTC; J gene: TRBJ1-2; CDR3 length: 18; D gene: TRBD1; V gene: TRBV7-2; clone size: few
CDR3 protein: CASSQDSSYSNQPQHF; CDR3 DNA: TGTGCCAGCAGCCAAGATAGTAGCTATAGCAATCAGCCCCAGCATTTT; J gene: TRBJ1-5; CDR3 length: 16; D gene: NA; V gene: TRBV4-2; clone size: few
CDR3 protein: CASTSGIGETQYF; CDR3 DNA: TGTGCCAGCACTTCAGGGATTGGAGAGACCCAGTACTTC; J gene: TRBJ2-5; CDR3 length: 13; D gene: NA; V gene: TRBV2; clone size: NA
CDR3 protein: CASSRARVREQYF; CDR3 DNA: TGTGCCAGCAGCCGGGCGAGGGTAAGGGAGCAGTACTTC; J gene: TRBJ2-7; CDR3 length: 13; D gene: NA; V gene: TRBV5-6; clone size: NA
CDR3 protein: CASSSGVNTEAFF; CDR3 DNA: TGTGCTAGCAGTTCAGGGGTTAACACTGAAGCTTTCTTT; J gene: TRBJ1-1; CDR3 length: 13; D gene: NA; V gene: TRBV7-7; clone size: NA
CDR3 protein: CASSSVGVSYGYTF; CDR3 DNA: TGTGCCAGCAGCTCAGTGGGGGTTAGCTATGGCTACACCTTC; J gene: TRBJ1-2; CDR3 length: 14; D gene: NA; V gene: TRBV4-2; clone size: NA
CDR3 protein: CASRGVDNQPQHF; CDR3 DNA: TGTGCCAGCCGGGGGGTTGACAATCAGCCCCAGCATTTT; J gene: TRBJ1-5; CDR3 length: 13; D gene: NA; V gene: TRBV6-1; clone size: NA
CDR3 protein: CASSLYTPNTGELFF; CDR3 DNA: TGTGCCAGCAGCCTGTACACCCCGAACACCGGGGAGCTGTTTTTT; J gene: TRBJ2-2; CDR3 length: 15; D gene: NA; V gene: TRBV7-9; clone size: NA
CDR3 protein: CASSPQGQGAGGAQHF; CDR3 DNA: TGTGCCAGCTCACCACAGGGACAGGGGGCTGGAGGGGCCCAGCATTTT; J gene: TRBJ1-5; CDR3 length: 16; D gene: TRBD1; V gene: TRBV18; clone size: few
CDR3 protein: CASSIWGGDRSNQPQHF; CDR3 DNA: TGTGCCAGTAGTATATGGGGGGGGGACAGGAGCAATCAGCCCCAGCATTTT; J gene: TRBJ1-5; CDR3 length: 17; D gene: TRBD1; V gene: TRBV19; clone size: NA
CDR3 protein: CASSPLTANTEAFF; CDR3 DNA: TGTGCCAGCAGCCCTCTAACAGCTAACACTGAAGCTTTCTTT; J gene: TRBJ1-1; CDR3 length: 14; D gene: NA; V gene: TRBV2; clone size: NA